This section outlines one TCR beta chain sequence together with its context. TCRdb reanalysed the RT-PCR reads using MiXCR and keeps one entry per CDR3 protein. The repertoire includes some 160,000 distinct CDR3 sequences, more than 20% of them detected once, and about 25% sits in the top ten. The entry originates in a study of patients and donors after allogeneic stem cell transplantation. The V and J ends lost 6 bases and 4 bases, in that order; junction bases with no gene match: 9. Germline CDR1 ENHRY, CDR2 SYGVKD. The CDR3 runs 15 residues. Input material: blood, either unsorted or a sorted T cell fraction (not recorded which). J is TRBJ2-7 and V is TRBV10-3; 10 bases are shared with TRBD2. The clonotype originates from a human donor who was either an allogeneic HSCT recipient or a stem cell or donor lymphocyte infusion donor (not recorded which). It is not recorded whose cells these are; they may come from a transplant donor. The chain's CDR3 is CAIRSLAGGSYEQYF. The CDR3 DNA sequence: TGTGCCATCAGGAGTTTAGCGGGAGGTTCTTACGAGCAGTACTTC.